One T cell receptor (beta chain) is described in this entry. These data originate in a study of blood T cell repertoires in COVID-19. Whole-study context: The samples span acute and convalescent COVID-19 from the United States, Italy and Spain. PBMCs, B-cell-depleted T cells, or T cells provided the cDNA or gDNA that made up the material.

Those enrolled in Seattle joined during active infection and were followed longitudinally afterward. Germline assignment: CDR1 MDHEN and CDR2 SYDVKM. This CDR3 region has 15 residues. The junction had 9 bases not matched to a gene; V was cut back by 7 bases and J by 3 bases. The method was immunoSEQ multiplex PCR; TCRdb's version includes in-frame clones alone and lacks a portion of them. The sample lists some 390,000 clones, about 89% occurring once. The gene calls are TRBV28 and TRBJ1-5; 7 nucleotides align to TRBD1. This TCR came from a middle-aged woman with COVID-19, enrolled during active disease. The sample taken for sequencing was peripheral blood. CDR3 nucleotides: TGTGCCAGCAACCGACAGGGATTCGACAATCAGCCCCAGCATTTT. Encoded protein: CASNRQGFDNQPQHF.